This T cell receptor beta chain was captured in a study of early T cells in non-severe SARS-CoV-2 infection. This clonotype has only a few counts. The antigen remains unidentified. Study-wide results and caveats: Sequences matched to VDJdb favored anti-spike CD8 responses, while private and CD4 specificities were missed.

Trimming removed 4 bases from V and 7 bases from J, with 26 bases in between. The CDR3 spans 18 residues. Germline V lookup: CDR1 LNHDA, CDR2 SQIVND (reference sequence). TCRdb analysed the 5' RACE reads with MiXCR anew, one entry per CDR3 protein. The table includes roughly 40,000 distinct CDR3 sequences, over 9% detected once. This sequence joins TRBV19 and TRBJ2-1; D may be TRBD2 (6 bases). Sequencing was carried out using whole blood. The clonotype was recovered from an adult who was a healthcare worker with PCR-confirmed SARS-CoV-2 infection or an uninfected control (not recorded which). DNA for the CDR3: TGTGCCAGTAGTACCCTCTTCCGGGACTTTCCCTCGAAGAATGAGCAGTTCTTC. This sequence encodes CASSTLFRDFPSKNEQFF.